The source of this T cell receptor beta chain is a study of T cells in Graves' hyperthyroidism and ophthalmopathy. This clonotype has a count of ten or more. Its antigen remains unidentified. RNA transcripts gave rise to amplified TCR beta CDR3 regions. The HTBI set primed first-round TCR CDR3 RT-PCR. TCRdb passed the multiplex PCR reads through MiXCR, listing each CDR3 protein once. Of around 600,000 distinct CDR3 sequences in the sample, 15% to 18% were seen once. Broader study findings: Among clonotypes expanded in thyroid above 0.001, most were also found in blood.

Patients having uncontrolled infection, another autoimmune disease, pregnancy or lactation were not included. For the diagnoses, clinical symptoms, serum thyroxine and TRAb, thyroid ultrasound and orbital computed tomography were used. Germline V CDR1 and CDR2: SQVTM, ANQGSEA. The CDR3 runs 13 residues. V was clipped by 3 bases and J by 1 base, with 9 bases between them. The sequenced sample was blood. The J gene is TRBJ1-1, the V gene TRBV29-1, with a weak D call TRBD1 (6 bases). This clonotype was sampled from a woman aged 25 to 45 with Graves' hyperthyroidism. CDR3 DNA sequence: TGCAGCGTTGAGCCCAGGGGGAACACTGAAGCTTTCTTT. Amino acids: CSVEPRGNTEAFF. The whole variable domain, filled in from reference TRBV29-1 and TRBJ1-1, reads SAVISQKPSRDICQRGTSLTIQCQVDSQVTMMFWYRQQPGQSLTLIATANQGSEATYESGFVIDKFPISRPNLTFSTLTVSNMSPEDSSIYLCSVEPRGNTEAFFGQGTRLTVV.